This T cell receptor beta chain was captured by sequencing in a study of radiation and T cells in renal cell carcinoma. General observations from the study: From baseline, blood top tumor clonotypes peaked at 2 weeks post-radiation.

This CDR3 comprises 17 residues. J lost 2 bases, V lost 4 bases, and 7 bases had no gene match. Germline CDR1 SGHVS, CDR2 FQNEAQ. As to this clone: Its specificity is unknown.

Documented time point: blood 4 weeks post-SBRT, at nephrectomy. Treatment in this sample: 15 Gy SBRT to primary tumor, nephrectomy 4 weeks later. The protocol was immunoSEQ multiplex PCR, while the TCRdb copy is restricted to in-frame clones and leaves out a portion. The sample lists 80,000 or so clones, approximately 90% occurring once. The chain has TRBV7-8 and TRBJ2-3, with 12 bases lining up with TRBD2. This sequence was found in a woman between 65 and 79 years old with renal cell carcinoma. This material consisted of blood, taken from a patient whose treatment included radiotherapy and nephrectomy. Here the CDR3 reads CASSSHRLAGDTDTQYF. The CDR3 nucleotides read TGTGCCAGCAGCTCCCACCGACTAGCGGGGGACACAGATACGCAGTATTTT. The whole variable domain, remainder taken from reference TRBV7-8 and TRBJ2-3, is GAGVSQSPRYKVAKRGQDVALRCDPISGHVSLFWYQQALGQGPEFLTYFQNEAQLDKSGLPSDRFFAERPEGSVSTLKIQRTQQEDSAVYLCASSSHRLAGDTDTQYFGPGTRLTVL.